What follows describes a single T cell receptor beta chain. This CDR3 comprises 13 residues. Trimming left V 2 bases short and J 3 bases short, with 6 bases between. Germline-derived CDR1 and CDR2 are MGHRA and YSYEKL. Generated by immunoSEQ multiplex PCR, the TCRdb table keeps only in-frame clones and is missing some. The table records under 150,000 clones, approximately 79% of them present only once. The source of the sample is a study of blood T cell repertoires in COVID-19. The TCR was taken from a man aged 50 or older with active or convalescent COVID-19. The sample consisted of peripheral blood. The V gene is TRBV4-1, the J gene TRBJ2-3; D uncertain. As DNA, the CDR3 is TGCGCCAGCAGCCAAACAGCTACAGATACGCAGTATTTT. Amino acid sequence: CASSQTATDTQYF.